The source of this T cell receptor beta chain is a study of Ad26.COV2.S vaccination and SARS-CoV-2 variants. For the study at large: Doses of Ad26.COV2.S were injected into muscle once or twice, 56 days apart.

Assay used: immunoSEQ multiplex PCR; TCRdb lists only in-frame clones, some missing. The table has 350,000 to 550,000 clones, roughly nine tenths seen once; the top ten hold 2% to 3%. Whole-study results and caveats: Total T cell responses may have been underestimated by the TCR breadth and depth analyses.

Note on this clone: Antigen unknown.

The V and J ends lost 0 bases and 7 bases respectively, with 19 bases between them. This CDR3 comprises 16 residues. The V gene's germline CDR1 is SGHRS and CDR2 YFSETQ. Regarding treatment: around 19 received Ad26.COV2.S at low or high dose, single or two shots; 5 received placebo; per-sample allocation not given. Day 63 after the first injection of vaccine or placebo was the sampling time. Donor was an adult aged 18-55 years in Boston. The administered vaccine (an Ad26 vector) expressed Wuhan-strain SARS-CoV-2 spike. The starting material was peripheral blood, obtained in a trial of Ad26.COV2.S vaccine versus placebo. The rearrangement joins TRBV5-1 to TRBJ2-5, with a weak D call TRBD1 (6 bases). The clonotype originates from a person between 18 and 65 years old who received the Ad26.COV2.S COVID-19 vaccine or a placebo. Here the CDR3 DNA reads TGCGCCAGCAGCTTGGGGGGCGGTGGGGGCGCGCGGACCCAGTACTTC. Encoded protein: CASSLGGGGGARTQYF. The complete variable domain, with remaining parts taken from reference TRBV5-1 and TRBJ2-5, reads KAGVTQTPRYLIKTRGQQVTLSCSPISGHRSVSWYQQTPGQGLQFLFEYFSETQRNKGNFPGRFSGRQFSNSRSEMNVSTLELGDSALYLCASSLGGGGGARTQYFGPGTRLLVL.